The text below deals with one T cell receptor (beta chain). This clonotype was seen more than once but under ten times. Its antigen is still unknown. Base quality data are lacking; no much larger clone is found one base away. These data belong to a study of T-cell reconstitution after alpha-beta-depleted transplantation in children (dated by TCRdb to between 2015 and 2016). In the study overall: T-cell immune reconstitution after TCRalphabeta/CD19-depleted allogeneic hematopoietic cell transplantation in children was quantitatively tracked in the study by means of TCR repertoire profiling.

The treatment or condition label here, explained by the study, means: allogeneic hematopoietic cell transplantation with graft depleted of TCRalphabeta T cells and CD19 B cells. Transplant recipients were children who received TCRalphabeta/CD19-depleted allogeneic hematopoietic cell grafts. Preparation of the library involved PCR. Sequencing was carried out with an Illumina HiSeq 2500. To normalize quantification of the TCRbeta repertoire, the TCR libraries were built with molecular barcoding that relied on unique molecular identifiers. Starting from the raw public reads, TCRdb applied fastp trimming at Q25, assembled clones with MiXCR and retained in-frame beta chains. Here each entry gathers all rows of one CDR3 protein and keeps the most common genes and DNA. This sample is represented by some 290,000 distinct CDR3 sequences; 23% of them were singletons. Clones ranked in the top ten supply approximately 11% of the sample.

Points the paper makes about the study in general: In some patients, high TCRbeta diversity at day 60 was attributed to recipient T cells and intrathymic progenitors that had survived conditioning. The apparently early recovery of alphabetaT-cell counts about two months after transplant reportedly depended on only several hundred rapidly expanded clones that came from non-depleted graft cells. Over subsequent months, a decline in hyperexpanded clone frequencies was noted, and after one year, T-cell counts and TCRbeta diversity were mostly ascribed to newly produced T cells.

Compared with germline, V lacks 5 bases and J lacks 5 bases; bases without a gene match: 16. CDR1 and CDR2, looked up from the germline V gene, are SGHRS and YFSETQ. The CDR3 holds 17 amino acids from the cysteine to the phenylalanine. The CDR3 DNA has 51 bases and is translated from base 1. Sequences were derived from PBMCs, mostly from graft donor cells, sampled 180 days after TCRalphabeta/CD19-depleted stem cell transplant. The receptor comes from a male patient aged 10 to 17 who had a stem cell transplant for acute lymphoblastic leukemia, so the T cells may come from the graft donor. The chain is made from TRBV5-1 and TRBJ2-5, with 9 bases aligning to TRBD2. The CDR3 in this case is CASSSSRLREGPETQYF. Here is the DNA: TGCGCCAGCAGTTCGAGTAGGTTGCGGGAGGGCCCTGAGACCCAGTACTTC. Here the CDR3 is joined to the reference TRBV5-1 and TRBJ2-5 genes, and the full variable domain is: KAGVTQTPRYLIKTRGQQVTLSCSPISGHRSVSWYQQTPGQGLQFLFEYFSETQRNKGNFPGRFSGRQFSNSRSEMNVSTLELGDSALYLCASSSSRLREGPETQYFGPGTRLLVL.